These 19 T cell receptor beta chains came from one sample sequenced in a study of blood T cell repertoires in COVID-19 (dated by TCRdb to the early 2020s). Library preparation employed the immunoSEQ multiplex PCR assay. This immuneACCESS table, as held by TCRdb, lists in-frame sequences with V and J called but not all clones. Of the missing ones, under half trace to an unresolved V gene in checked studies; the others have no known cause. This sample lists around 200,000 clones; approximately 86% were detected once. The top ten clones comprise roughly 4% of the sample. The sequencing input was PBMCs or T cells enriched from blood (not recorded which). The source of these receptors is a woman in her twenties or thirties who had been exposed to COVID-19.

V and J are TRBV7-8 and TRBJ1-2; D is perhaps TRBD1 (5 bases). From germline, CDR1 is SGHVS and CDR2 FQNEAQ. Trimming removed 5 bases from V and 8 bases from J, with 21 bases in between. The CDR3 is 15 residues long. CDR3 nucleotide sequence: TGTGCCAGCAGCGGGGGGGACGGTGTGGTTAGGGGCTACACCTTC. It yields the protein CASSGGDGVVRGYTF.

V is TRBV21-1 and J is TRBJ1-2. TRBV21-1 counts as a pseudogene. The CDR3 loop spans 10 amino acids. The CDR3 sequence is CASSKGGDTF. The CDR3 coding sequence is TGTGCCAGCAGCAAGGGGGGAGATACCTTC.

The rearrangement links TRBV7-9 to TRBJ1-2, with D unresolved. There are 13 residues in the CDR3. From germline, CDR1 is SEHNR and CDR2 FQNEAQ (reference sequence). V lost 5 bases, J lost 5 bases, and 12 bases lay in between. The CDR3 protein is CASSPAVRYGYTF. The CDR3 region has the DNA TGTGCCAGCAGCCCCGCTGTGAGATATGGCTACACCTTC.

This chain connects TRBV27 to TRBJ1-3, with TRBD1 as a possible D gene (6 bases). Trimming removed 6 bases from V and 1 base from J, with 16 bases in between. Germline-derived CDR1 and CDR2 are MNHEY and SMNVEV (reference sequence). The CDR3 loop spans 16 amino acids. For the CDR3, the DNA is TGTGCCAGCAGAGCGGGACATCAATTATCTGGAAACACCATATATTTT. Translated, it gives CASRAGHQLSGNTIYF.

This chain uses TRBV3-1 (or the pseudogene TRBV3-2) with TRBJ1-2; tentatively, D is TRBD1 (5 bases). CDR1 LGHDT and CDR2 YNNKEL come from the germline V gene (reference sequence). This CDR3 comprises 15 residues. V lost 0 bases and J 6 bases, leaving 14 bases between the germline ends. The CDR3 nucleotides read TGTGCCAGCAGCCAAGATCCAGGGCAGGGAAATGGCTACACCTTC. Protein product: CASSQDPGQGNGYTF.

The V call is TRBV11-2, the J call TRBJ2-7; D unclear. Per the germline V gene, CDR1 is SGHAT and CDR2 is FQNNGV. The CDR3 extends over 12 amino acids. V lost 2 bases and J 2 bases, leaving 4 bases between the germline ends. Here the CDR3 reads CASSLLTYEQYF. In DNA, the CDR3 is TGTGCCAGCAGCTTATTAACCTACGAGCAGTACTTC.

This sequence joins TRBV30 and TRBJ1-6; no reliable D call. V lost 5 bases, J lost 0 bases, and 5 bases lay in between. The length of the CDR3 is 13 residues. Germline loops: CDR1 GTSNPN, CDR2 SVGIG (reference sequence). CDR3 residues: CAWRDSYNSPLHF. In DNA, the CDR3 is TGTGCCTGGCGGGACTCCTATAATTCACCCCTCCACTTT.

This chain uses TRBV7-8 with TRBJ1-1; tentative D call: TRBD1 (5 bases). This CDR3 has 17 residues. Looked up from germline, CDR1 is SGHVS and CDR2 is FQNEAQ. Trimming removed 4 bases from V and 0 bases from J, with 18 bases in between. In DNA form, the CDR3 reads TGTGCCAGCAGCTCCTGGGGGGGGTCGACCATGAACACTGAAGCTTTCTTT. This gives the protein CASSSWGGSTMNTEAFF.

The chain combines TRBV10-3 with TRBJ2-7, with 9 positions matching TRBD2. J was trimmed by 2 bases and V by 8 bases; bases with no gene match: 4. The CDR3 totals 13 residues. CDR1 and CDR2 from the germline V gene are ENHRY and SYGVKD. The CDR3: CAIGLAGPYEQYF. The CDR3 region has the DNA TGTGCCATCGGCCTAGCGGGGCCCTACGAGCAGTACTTC.

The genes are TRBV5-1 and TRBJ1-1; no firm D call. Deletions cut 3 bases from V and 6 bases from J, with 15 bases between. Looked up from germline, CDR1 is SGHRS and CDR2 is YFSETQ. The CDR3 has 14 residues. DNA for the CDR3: TGCGCCAGCAGCTCTACCGGGATAAGACCTGAAGCTTTCTTT. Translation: CASSSTGIRPEAFF.

CDR3 nucleotide sequence: TGTGCCAGCAGCGCGACAGGGGCCTTACAAGAGACCCAGTACTTC. It codes for CASSATGALQETQYF. J is TRBJ2-5 and V is TRBV9, with 8 bases that match TRBD1. Germline trimming cut 3 bases from V and 2 bases from J; bases unmatched to any gene: 6. Looked up from germline, CDR1 is SGDLS and CDR2 is YYNGEE. This CDR3 comprises 15 residues. The full variable domain, completed using reference TRBV9 and TRBJ2-5, is DSGVTQTPKHLITATGQRVTLRCSPRSGDLSVYWYQQSLDQGLQFLIQYYNGEERAKGNILERFSAQQFPDLHSELNLSSLELGDSALYFCASSATGALQETQYFGPGTRLLVL.

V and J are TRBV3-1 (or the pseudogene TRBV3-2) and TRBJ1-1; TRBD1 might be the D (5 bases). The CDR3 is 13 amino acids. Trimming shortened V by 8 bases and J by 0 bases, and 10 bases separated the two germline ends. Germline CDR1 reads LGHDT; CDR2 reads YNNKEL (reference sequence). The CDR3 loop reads CASQTAMNTEAFF. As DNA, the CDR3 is TGTGCCAGCCAGACAGCAATGAACACTGAAGCTTTCTTT.

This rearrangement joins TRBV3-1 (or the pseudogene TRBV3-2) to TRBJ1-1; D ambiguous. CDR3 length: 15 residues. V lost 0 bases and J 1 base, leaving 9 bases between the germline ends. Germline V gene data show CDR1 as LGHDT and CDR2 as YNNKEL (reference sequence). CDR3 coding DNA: TGTGCCAGCAGCCAAGATCTTCCAGGGAACACTGAAGCTTTCTTT. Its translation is CASSQDLPGNTEAFF.

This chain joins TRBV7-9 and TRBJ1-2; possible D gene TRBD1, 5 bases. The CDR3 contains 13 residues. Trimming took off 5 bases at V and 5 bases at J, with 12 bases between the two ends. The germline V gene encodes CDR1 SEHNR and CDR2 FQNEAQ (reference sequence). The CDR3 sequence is CASSGIGGYGYTF. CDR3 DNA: TGTGCCAGCAGCGGCATTGGGGGGTATGGCTACACCTTC.

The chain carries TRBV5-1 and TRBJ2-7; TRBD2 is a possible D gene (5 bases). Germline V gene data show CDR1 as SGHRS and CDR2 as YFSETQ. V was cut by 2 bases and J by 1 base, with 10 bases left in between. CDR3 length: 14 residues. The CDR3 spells CASSLTSGSYEQYF. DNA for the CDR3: TGCGCCAGCAGCTTAACATCGGGGTCCTACGAGCAGTACTTC.

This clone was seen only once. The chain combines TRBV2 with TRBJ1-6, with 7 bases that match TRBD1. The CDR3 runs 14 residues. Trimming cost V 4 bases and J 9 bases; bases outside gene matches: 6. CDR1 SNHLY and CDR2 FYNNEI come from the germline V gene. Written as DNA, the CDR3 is TGTGCCAGCAGTGGTGTAGGGGGCGGTTCACCCCTCCACTTT. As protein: CASSGVGGGSPLHF. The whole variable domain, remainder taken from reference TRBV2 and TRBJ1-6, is EPEVTQTPSHQVTQMGQEVILRCVPISNHLYFYWYRQILGQKVEFLVSFYNNEISEKSEIFDDQFSVERPDGSNFTLKIRSTKLEDSAMYFCASSGVGGGSPLHFGNGTRLTVT.

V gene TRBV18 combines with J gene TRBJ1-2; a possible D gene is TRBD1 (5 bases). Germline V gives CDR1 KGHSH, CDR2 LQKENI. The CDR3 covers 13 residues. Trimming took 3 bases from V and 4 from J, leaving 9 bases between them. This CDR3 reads CASSPPGGYGYTF. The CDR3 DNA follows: TGTGCCAGCTCACCTCCCGGGGGCTATGGCTACACCTTC.

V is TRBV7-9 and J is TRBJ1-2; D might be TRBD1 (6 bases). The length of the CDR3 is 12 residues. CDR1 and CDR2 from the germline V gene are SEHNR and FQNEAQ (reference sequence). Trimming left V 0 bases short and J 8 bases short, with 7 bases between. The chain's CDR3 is CASSLAQGGYTF. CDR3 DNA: TGTGCCAGCAGCTTAGCTCAGGGGGGCTACACCTTC.

The DNA for the CDR3 is TGTGCCAGCAGCCAGGCAGGAACAGATACGCAGTATTTT. Translation gives CASSQAGTDTQYF. This chain uses TRBV3-1 (or the pseudogene TRBV3-2) with TRBJ2-3, with D hard to call. Trimming cost V 3 bases and J 3 bases, with 7 bases left between them. There are 13 residues in the CDR3. Germline V gene lookup returns CDR1 LGHDT and CDR2 YNNKEL (reference sequence).